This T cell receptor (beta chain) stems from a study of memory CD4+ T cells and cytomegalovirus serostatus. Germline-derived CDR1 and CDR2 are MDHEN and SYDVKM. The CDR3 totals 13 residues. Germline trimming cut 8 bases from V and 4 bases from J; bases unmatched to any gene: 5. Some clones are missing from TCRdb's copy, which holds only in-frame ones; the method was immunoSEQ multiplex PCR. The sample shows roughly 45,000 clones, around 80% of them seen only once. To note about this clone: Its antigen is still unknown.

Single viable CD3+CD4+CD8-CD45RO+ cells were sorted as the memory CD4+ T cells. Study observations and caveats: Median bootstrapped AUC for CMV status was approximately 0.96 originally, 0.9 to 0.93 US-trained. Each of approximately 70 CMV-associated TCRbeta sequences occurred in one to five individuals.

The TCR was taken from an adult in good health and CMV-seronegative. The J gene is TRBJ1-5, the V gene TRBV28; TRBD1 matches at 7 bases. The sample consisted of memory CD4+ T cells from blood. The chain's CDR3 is CASLGQQNQPQHF. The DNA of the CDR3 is TGTGCCAGCCTGGGACAGCAAAATCAGCCCCAGCATTTT.